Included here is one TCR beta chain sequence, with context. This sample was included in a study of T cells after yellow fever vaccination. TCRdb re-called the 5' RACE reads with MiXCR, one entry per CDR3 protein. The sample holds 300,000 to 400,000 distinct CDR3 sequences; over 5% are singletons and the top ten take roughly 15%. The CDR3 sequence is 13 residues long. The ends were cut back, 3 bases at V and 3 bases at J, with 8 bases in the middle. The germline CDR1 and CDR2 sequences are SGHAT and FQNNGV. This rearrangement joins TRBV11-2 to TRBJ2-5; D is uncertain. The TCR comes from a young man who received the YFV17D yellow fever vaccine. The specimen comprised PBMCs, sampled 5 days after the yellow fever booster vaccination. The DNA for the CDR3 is TGTGCCAGCAGCTTTAACTCGAAAGAGACCCAGTACTTC. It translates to CASSFNSKETQYF. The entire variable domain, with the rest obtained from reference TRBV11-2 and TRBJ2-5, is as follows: EAGVAQSPRYKIIEKRQSVAFWCNPISGHATLYWYQQILGQGPKLLIQFQNNGVVDDSQLPKDRFSAERLKGVDSTLKIQPAKLEDSAVYLCASSFNSKETQYFGPGTRLLVL.